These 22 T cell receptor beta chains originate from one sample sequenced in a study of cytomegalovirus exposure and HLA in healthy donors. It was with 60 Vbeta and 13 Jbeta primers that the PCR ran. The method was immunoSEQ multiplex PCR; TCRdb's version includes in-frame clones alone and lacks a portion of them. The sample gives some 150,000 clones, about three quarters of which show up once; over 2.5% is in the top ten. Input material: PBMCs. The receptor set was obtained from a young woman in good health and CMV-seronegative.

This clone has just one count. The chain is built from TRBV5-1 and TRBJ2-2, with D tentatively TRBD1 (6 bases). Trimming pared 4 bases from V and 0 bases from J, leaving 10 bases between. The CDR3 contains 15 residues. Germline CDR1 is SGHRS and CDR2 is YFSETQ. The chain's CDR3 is CASSHRAPNTGELFF. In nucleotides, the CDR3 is TGCGCCAGCAGCCACAGGGCGCCGAACACCGGGGAGCTGTTTTTT.

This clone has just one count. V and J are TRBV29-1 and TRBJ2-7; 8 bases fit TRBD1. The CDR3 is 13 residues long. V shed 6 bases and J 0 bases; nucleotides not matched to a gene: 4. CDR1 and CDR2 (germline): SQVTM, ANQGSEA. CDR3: CSVPTGDSYEQYF. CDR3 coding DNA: TGCAGCGTCCCGACAGGGGACTCCTACGAGCAGTACTTC.

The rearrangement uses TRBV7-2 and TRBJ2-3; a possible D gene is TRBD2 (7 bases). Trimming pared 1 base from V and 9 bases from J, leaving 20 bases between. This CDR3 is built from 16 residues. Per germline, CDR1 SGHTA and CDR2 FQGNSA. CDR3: CASSLDSGAGVGTQYF. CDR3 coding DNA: TGTGCCAGCAGCTTAGATTCGGGGGCGGGGGTCGGGACGCAGTATTTT. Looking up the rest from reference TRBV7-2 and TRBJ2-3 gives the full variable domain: GAGVSQSPSNKVTEKGKDVELRCDPISGHTALYWYRQSLGQGLEFLIYFQGNSAPDKSGLPSDRFSAERTGGSVSTLTIQRTQQEDSAVYLCASSLDSGAGVGTQYFGPGTRLTVL.

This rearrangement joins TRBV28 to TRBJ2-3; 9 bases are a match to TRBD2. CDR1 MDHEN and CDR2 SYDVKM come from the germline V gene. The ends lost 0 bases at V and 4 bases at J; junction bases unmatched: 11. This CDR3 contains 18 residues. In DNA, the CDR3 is TGTGCCAGCAGTTTATGGGGGCGGGGTAGCGGGAGTTCAGATACGCAGTATTTT. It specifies CASSLWGRGSGSSDTQYF. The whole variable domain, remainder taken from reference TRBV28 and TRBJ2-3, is DVKVTQSSRYLVKRTGEKVFLECVQDMDHENMFWYRQDPGLGLRLIYFSYDVKMKEKGDIPEGYSVSREKKERFSLILESASTNQTSMYLCASSLWGRGSGSSDTQYFGPGTRLTVL.

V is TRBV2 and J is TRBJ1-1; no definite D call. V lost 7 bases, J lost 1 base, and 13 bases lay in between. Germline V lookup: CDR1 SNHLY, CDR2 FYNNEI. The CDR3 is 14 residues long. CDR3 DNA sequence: TGTGCCAGCAAGAACGGGTTTTCGAACACTGAAGCTTTCTTT. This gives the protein CASKNGFSNTEAFF.

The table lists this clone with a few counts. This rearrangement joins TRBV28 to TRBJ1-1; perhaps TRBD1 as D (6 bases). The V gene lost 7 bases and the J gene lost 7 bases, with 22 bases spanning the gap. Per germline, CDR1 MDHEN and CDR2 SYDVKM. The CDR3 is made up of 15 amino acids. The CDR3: CASTPWGGRRDEAFF. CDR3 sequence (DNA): TGTGCCAGCACCCCCTGGGGGGGGCGGAGGGATGAAGCTTTCTTT.

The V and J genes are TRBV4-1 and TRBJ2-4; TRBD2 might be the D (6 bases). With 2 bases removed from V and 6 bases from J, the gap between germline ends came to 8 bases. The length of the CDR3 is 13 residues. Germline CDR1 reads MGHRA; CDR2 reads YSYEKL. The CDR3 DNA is TGCGCCAGCAGCCAATCGGGACTAAACATTCAGTACTTC. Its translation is CASSQSGLNIQYF.

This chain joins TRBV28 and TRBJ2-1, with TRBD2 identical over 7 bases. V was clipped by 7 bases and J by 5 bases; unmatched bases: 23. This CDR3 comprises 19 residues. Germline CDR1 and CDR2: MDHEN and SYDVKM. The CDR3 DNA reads TGTGCCAGCACCTCCTTGGTGGCAGGGCGCGGGGGTATGGACAATGAGCAGTTCTTC. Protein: CASTSLVAGRGGMDNEQFF.

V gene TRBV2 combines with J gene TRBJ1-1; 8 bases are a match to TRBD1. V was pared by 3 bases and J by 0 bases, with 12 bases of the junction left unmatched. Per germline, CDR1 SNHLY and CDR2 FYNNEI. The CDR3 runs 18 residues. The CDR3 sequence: CASSDPGQVSMVNTEAFF. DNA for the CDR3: TGTGCCAGCAGTGACCCGGGACAGGTATCCATGGTGAACACTGAAGCTTTCTTT. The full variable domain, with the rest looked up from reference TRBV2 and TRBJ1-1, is EPEVTQTPSHQVTQMGQEVILRCVPISNHLYFYWYRQILGQKVEFLVSFYNNEISEKSEIFDDQFSVERPDGSNFTLKIRSTKLEDSAMYFCASSDPGQVSMVNTEAFFGQGTRLTVV.

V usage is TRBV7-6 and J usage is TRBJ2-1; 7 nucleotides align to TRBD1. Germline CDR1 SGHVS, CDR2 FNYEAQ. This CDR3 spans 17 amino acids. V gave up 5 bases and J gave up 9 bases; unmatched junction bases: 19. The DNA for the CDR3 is TGTGCCAGCAGCCTAGTTCCCGACAGGGTTTTATTCAGTGAGCAGTTCTTC. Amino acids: CASSLVPDRVLFSEQFF.

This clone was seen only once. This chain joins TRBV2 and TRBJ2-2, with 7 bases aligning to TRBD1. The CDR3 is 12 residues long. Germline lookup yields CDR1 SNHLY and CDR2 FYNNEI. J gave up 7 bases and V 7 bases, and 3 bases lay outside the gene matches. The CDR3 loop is CASTGGYGELFF. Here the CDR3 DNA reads TGTGCCAGCACAGGGGGATACGGGGAGCTGTTTTTT.

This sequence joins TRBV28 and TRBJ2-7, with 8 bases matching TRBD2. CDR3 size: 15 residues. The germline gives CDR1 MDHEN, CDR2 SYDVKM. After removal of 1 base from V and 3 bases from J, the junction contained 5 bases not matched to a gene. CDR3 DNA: TGTGCCAGCAGTTTATTTGCGGGAGGCGACTACGAGCAGTACTTC. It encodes CASSLFAGGDYEQYF.

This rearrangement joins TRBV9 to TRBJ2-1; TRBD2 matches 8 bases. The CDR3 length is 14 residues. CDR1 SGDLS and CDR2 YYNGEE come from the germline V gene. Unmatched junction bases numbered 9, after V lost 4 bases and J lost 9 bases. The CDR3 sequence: CASSNPGTRGEQFF. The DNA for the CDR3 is TGTGCCAGCAGCAACCCCGGGACTAGAGGTGAGCAGTTCTTC. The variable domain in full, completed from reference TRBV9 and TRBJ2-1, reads DSGVTQTPKHLITATGQRVTLRCSPRSGDLSVYWYQQSLDQGLQFLIQYYNGEERAKGNILERFSAQQFPDLHSELNLSSLELGDSALYFCASSNPGTRGEQFFGPGTRLTVL.

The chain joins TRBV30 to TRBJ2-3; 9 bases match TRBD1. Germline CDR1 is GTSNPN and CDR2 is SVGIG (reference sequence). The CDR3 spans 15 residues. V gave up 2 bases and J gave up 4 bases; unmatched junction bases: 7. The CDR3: CAWSLGQGQADTQYF. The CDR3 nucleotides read TGTGCCTGGAGTCTGGGACAGGGCCAGGCAGATACGCAGTATTTT.

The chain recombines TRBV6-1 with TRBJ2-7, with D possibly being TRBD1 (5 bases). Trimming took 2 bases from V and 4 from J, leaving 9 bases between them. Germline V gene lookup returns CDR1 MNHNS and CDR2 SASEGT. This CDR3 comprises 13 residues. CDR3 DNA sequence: TGTGCCAGCAGTGAAAGGGGCCTTTACGAGCAGTACTTC. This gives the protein CASSERGLYEQYF.

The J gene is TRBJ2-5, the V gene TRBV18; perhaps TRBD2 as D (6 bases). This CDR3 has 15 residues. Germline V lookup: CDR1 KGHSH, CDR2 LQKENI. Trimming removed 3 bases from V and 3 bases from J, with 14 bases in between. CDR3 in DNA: TGTGCCAGCTCACCCAGGCGGGATCCCAAAGAGACCCAGTACTTC. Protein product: CASSPRRDPKETQYF.

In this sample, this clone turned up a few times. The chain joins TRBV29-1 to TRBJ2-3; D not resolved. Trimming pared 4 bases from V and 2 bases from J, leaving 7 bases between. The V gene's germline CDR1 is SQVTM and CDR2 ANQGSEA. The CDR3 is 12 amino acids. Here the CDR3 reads CSVVYNTDTQYF. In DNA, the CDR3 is TGCAGCGTTGTTTATAACACAGATACGCAGTATTTT.

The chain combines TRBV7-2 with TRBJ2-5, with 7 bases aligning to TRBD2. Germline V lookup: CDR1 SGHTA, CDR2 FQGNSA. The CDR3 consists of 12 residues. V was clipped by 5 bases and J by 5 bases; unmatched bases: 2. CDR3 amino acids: CASSDSGETQYF. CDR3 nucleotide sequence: TGTGCCAGCAGCGATAGCGGGGAGACCCAGTACTTC.

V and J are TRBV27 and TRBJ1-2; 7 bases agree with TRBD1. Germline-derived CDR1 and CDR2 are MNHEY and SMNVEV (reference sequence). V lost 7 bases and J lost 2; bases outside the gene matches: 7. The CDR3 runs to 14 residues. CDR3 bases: TGTGCCAGCACTCCGACAGGGTTGAACTATGGCTACACCTTC. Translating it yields CASTPTGLNYGYTF.

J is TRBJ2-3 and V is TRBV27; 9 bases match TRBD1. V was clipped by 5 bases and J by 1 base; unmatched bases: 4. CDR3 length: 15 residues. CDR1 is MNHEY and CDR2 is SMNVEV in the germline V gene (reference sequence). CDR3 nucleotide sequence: TGTGCCAGCAGTCCCGGGACAGGGCGCACAGATACGCAGTATTTT. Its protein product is CASSPGTGRTDTQYF.

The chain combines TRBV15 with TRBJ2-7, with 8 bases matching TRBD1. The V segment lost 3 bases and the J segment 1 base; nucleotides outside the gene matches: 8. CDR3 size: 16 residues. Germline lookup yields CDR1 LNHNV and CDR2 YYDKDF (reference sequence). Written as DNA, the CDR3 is TGTGCCACCAGCAGCACCCCCGGGACAGGATCCTACGAGCAGTACTTC. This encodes CATSSTPGTGSYEQYF.

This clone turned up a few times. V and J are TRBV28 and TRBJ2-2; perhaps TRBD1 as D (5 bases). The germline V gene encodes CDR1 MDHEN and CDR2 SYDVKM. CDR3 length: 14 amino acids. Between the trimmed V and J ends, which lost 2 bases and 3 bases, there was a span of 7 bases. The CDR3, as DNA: TGTGCCAGCAGTTTAAGGGGTGACACCGGGGAGCTGTTTTTT. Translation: CASSLRGDTGELFF.